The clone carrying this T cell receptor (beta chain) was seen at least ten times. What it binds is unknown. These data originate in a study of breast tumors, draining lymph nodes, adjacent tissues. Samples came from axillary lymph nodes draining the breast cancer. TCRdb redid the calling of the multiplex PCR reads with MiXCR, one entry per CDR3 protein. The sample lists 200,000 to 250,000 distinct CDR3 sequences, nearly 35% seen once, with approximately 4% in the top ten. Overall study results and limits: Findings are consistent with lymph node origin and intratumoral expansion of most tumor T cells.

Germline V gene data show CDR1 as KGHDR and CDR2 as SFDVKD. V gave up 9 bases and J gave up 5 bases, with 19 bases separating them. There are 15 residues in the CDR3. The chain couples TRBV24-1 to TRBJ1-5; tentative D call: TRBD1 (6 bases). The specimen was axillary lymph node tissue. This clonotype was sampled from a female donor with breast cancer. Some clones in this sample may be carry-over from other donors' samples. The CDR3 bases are TGTGCCACCTCCCTGACAGGTAGCAGTGATCAGCCCCAGCATTTT. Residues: CATSLTGSSDQPQHF.